The 2 T cell receptor beta chains given below trace back to one sample, sequenced in a study of response to subunit inactivated influenza vaccine. TCRdb recomputed calls from the RT-PCR reads with MiXCR, one row per CDR3 protein. The table lists about 650,000 distinct CDR3 sequences, around 15% of them singletons. The sequencing used PBMCs from blood, collected roughly 2 weeks before vaccination. The receptors here all came from a man aged 50 to 60 who received an inactivated influenza vaccine.

This chain joins TRBV3-1 and TRBJ2-2; 10 nucleotides agree with TRBD2. This CDR3 has 17 amino acids. Per the germline V gene, CDR1 is LGHDT and CDR2 is YNNKEL (reference sequence). Losses at the gene ends were 2 bases for V and 5 bases for J; bases not matched to a gene: 8. CDR3 bases: TGTGCCAGCAGCCAACCCGCTAGCGGGAGTAAGACCGGGGAGCTGTTTTTT. It yields the protein CASSQPASGSKTGELFF.

This clonotype has a handful of counts. The V and J genes are TRBV5-1 and TRBJ2-5; 8 bases map to TRBD1. From germline, CDR1 is SGHRS and CDR2 YFSETQ. The CDR3 covers 14 residues. V was clipped by 4 bases and J by 7 bases; unmatched bases: 9. CDR3 in DNA: TGCGCCAGCAGCCAGGACAGGGAGGTGGGGACCCAGTACTTC. Its protein is CASSQDREVGTQYF. Full variable domain (missing parts from reference TRBV5-1 and TRBJ2-5): KAGVTQTPRYLIKTRGQQVTLSCSPISGHRSVSWYQQTPGQGLQFLFEYFSETQRNKGNFPGRFSGRQFSNSRSEMNVSTLELGDSALYLCASSQDREVGTQYFGPGTRLLVL.